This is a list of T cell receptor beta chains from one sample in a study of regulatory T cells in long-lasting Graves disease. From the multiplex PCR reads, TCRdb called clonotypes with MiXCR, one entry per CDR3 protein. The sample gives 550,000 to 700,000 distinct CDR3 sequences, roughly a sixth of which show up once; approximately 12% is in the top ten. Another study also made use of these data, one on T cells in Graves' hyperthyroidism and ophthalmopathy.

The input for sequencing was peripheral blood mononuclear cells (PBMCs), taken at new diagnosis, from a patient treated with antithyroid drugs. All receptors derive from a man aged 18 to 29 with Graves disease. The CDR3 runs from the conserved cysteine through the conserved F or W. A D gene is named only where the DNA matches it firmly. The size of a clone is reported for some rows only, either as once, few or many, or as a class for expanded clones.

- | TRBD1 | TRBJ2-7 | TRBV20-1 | CSVLTGGTYEQYF | TGCAGTGTTCTCACAGGGGGGACCTACGAGCAGTACTTC
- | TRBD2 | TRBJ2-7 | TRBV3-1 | CASSQTSSGSYEQYF | TGTGCCAGCAGCCAAACATCTAGCGGATCCTACGAGCAGTACTTC
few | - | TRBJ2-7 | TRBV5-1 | CASSFPRSEQYF | TGTGCCAGCAGCTTCCCCCGCTCCGAGCAGTACTTC
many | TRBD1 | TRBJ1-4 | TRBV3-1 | CASSPGGYQEKLFF | TGTGCCAGCAGCCCAGGGGGCTATCAAGAAAAACTGTTTTTT
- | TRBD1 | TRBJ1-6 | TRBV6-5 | CASSYAGQESSYNSPLHF | TGTGCCAGCAGTTACGCCGGACAGGAGAGCTCCTATAATTCACCCCTCCACTTT
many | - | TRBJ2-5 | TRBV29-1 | CAAGHDRETQYF | TGCGCCGCGGGGCATGATAGGGAGACCCAGTACTTC
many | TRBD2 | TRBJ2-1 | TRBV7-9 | CASSPEYSGNEQFF | TGTGCCAGCAGCCCCGAGTATAGCGGGAATGAGCAGTTCTTC
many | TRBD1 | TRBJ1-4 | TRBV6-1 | CASSRWTGKANEKLFF | TGTGCCAGCAGTCGCTGGACAGGGAAAGCTAATGAAAAACTGTTTTTT
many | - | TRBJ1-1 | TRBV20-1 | CSAAGTMNTEAFF | TGCAGTGCTGCCGGGACAATGAACACTGAAGCTTTCTTT
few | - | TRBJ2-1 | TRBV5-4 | CASSQDSRGYNEQFF | TGTGCCAGCAGCCAAGACTCAAGGGGCTACAATGAGCAGTTCTTC
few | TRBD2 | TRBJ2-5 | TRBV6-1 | CASNSGAGGETQYF | TGTGCCAGCAATTCGGGGGCGGGGGGAGAGACCCAGTACTTC
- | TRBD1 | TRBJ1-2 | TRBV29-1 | CSAGDRLYGYTF | TGCAGCGCCGGGGACAGGCTATATGGCTACACCTTC
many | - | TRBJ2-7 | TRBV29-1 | CSALDRTSYEQYF | TGCAGCGCGTTAGACAGGACCTCCTACGAGCAGTACTTC
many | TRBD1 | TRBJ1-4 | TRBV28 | CASRGIEGQGATNEKLFF | TGTGCCAGCAGGGGTATTGAGGGACAGGGGGCAACTAATGAAAAACTGTTTTTT
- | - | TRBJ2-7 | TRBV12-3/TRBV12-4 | CASSDILAGKFEQYF | TGTGCCAGCAGTGACATCCTGGCCGGCAAATTCGAGCAGTACTTC
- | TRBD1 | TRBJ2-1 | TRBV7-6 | CASSFGQGPYNEQFF | TGTGCCAGCAGCTTTGGACAGGGACCCTACAATGAGCAGTTCTTC
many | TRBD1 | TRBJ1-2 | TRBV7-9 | CASSLAGQGYGGYTF | TGTGCCAGCAGCTTGGCCGGACAGGGGTACGGCGGCTACACCTTC
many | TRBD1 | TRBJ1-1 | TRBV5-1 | CASSFATGPPGTEAFF | TGCGCCAGCAGCTTTGCGACAGGGCCACCGGGCACTGAAGCTTTCTTT
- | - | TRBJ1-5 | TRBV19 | CASSIEVGNQPQHF | TGTGCCAGTAGTATAGAGGTAGGGAATCAGCCCCAGCATTTT
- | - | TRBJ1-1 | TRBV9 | CASSVADNMNTEAFF | TGTGCCAGCAGCGTAGCCGACAACATGAACACTGAAGCTTTCTTT
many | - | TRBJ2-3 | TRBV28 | CASSLLRATDTQYF | TGTGCCAGCAGTCTTTTGCGAGCCACAGATACGCAGTATTTT
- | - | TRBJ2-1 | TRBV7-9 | CASSSIGHEQFF | TGTGCCAGCAGCTCCATAGGGCATGAGCAGTTCTTC
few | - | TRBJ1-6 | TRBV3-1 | CASSQKLADDPGSPLHF | TGTGCCAGCAGCCAAAAGCTGGCGGACGACCCCGGTTCCCCCCTCCACTTT
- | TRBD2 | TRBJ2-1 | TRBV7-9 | CASSPGLAGRTNEQFF | TGTGCCAGCAGCCCAGGACTAGCGGGCAGAACGAATGAGCAGTTCTTC
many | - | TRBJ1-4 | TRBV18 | CASSPVGPTNEKLFF | TGTGCCAGCTCACCTGTGGGACCCACTAATGAAAAACTGTTTTTT
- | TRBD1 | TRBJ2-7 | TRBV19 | CASSTGTEVYEQYF | TGTGCCAGTAGTACCGGGACAGAAGTCTACGAGCAGTACTTC
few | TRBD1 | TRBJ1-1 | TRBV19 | CASRDRTGVRTEAFF | TGTGCCAGTAGAGATAGGACAGGGGTAAGGACTGAAGCTTTCTTT
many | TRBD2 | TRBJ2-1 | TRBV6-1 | CAIRPSGRFANEQFF | TGTGCCATCCGGCCTAGCGGGAGGTTCGCCAATGAGCAGTTCTTC
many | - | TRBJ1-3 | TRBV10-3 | CAIGREGSSGNTIYF | TGTGCCATCGGTAGGGAGGGAAGCTCTGGAAACACCATATATTTT
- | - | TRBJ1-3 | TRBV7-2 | CASSSPLQLGSGNTIYF | TGTGCCAGCAGCTCACCGTTACAGTTGGGCTCTGGAAACACCATATATTTT
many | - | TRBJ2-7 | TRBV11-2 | CASSLGTSNYEQYF | TGTGCCAGCAGCTTAGGAACGTCTAACTACGAGCAGTACTTC
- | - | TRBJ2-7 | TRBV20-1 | CSGSPGSGGYEQYF | TGCAGTGGCTCCCCCGGTTCTGGAGGTTACGAGCAGTACTTC
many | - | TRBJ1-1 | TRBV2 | CASSLNMNTEAFF | TGTGCCAGCAGTTTAAACATGAACACTGAAGCTTTCTTT
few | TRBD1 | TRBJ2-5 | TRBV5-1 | CASSLGTGERETQYF | TGCGCCAGCAGCTTGGGGACAGGGGAACGGGAGACCCAGTACTTC
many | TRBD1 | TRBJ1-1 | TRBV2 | CASSEGQDTEAFF | TGTGCCAGCAGTGAGGGACAGGACACTGAAGCTTTCTTT
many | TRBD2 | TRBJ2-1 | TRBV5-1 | CASSPKISGGGNNEQFF | TGCGCCAGCAGCCCCAAGATCTCGGGGGGGGGTAACAATGAGCAGTTCTTC
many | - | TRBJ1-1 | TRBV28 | CASRSTGPNTEAFF | TGTGCCAGCAGGTCTACAGGGCCCAACACTGAAGCTTTCTTT
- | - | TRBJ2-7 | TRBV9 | CASSPSVGRVYEQYF | TGTGCCAGCAGCCCCAGCGTAGGCAGGGTTTACGAGCAGTACTTC
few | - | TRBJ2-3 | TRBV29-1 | CSVEDLTSTDTQYF | TGCAGCGTTGAAGATTTAACTTCCACAGATACGCAGTATTTT
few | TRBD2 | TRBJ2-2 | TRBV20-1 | CSARDGGSSTGELFF | TGCAGTGCTAGAGATGGCGGGAGTAGCACCGGGGAGCTGTTTTTT
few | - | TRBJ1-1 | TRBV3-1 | CASSLGGGGLNTEAFF | TGTGCCAGCAGCCTGGGGGGGGGCGGCCTGAACACTGAAGCTTTCTTT
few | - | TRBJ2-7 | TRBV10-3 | CAISESGMSSYEQYF | TGTGCCATCAGTGAGTCGGGCATGAGCTCCTACGAGCAGTACTTC
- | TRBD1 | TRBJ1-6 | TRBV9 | CASSYRQGGNSPLHF | TGTGCCAGCAGCTACAGACAGGGGGGGAATTCACCCCTCCACTTT
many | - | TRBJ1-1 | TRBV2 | CASSAGIGEAFF | TGTGCCAGCAGTGCAGGGATCGGTGAAGCTTTCTTT
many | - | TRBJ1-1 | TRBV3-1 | CASSQGTTNTEAFF | TGTGCCAGCAGCCAAGGGACAACGAACACTGAAGCTTTCTTT